Presented here are 24 T cell receptor beta chains from one specimen sequenced in a study of blood T cell repertoires in COVID-19. Data came from immunoSEQ multiplex PCR; TCRdb stores just in-frame clones and leaves some out. This table holds 180,000 or so clones, about nine tenths found once. The specimen sequenced was peripheral blood. The receptors derive from a woman between 45 and 60 years old with acute or convalescent COVID-19.

The genes are TRBV13 and TRBJ1-2, with D maybe TRBD1 (5 bases). CDR3 length: 12 residues. The V end lost 5 bases, the J end lost 7 bases, and 11 bases lay between the germline ends. Germline CDR1 is PRHDT and CDR2 is FYEKMQ (reference sequence). The CDR3 loop reads CASSTQGSGYTF. In DNA, the CDR3 is TGTGCCAGCAGCACCCAGGGTTCTGGCTACACCTTC. The whole variable domain, remainder taken from reference TRBV13 and TRBJ1-2, is AAGVIQSPRHLIKEKRETATLKCYPIPRHDTVYWYQQGPGQDPQFLISFYEKMQSDKGSIPDRFSAQQFSDYHSELNMSSLELGDSALYFCASSTQGSGYTFGSGTRLTVV.

V and J are TRBV7-9 and TRBJ2-1; TRBD2 is a possible D gene (7 bases). This CDR3 comprises 18 residues. Germline V CDR1 and CDR2: SEHNR, FQNEAQ (reference sequence). V lost 6 bases, J lost 7 bases, and 28 bases lay in between. This CDR3 reads CASSSTLTWGRESNEQFF. Here the CDR3 DNA reads TGTGCCAGCAGTTCAACGCTTACCTGGGGGCGGGAGTCTAATGAGCAGTTCTTC. The complete variable domain, with remaining parts taken from reference TRBV7-9 and TRBJ2-1, reads DTGVSQNPRHKITKRGQNVTFRCDPISEHNRLYWYRQTLGQGPEFLTYFQNEAQLEKSRLLSDRFSAERPKGSFSTLEIQRTEQGDSAMYLCASSSTLTWGRESNEQFFGPGTRLTVL.

V is TRBV6-5 and J is TRBJ2-7, with TRBD2 identical over 8 bases. The CDR3 spans 12 residues. CDR1 is MNHEY and CDR2 is SVGAGI in the germline V gene. The junction had 9 bases not matched to a gene; V was cut back by 5 bases and J by 12 bases. CDR3 nucleotide sequence: TGTGCCAGCAGTACGGGGGGGGCTCTTCTGTACTTC. Translated: CASSTGGALLYF.

The rearrangement uses TRBV7-9 and TRBJ1-3; TRBD1 matches at 7 bases. The CDR3 is made up of 15 amino acids. Germline loops: CDR1 SEHNR, CDR2 FQNEAQ (reference sequence). Losses at the gene ends were 5 bases for V and 1 base for J; bases not matched to a gene: 5. The CDR3 region is CASSTRGQSGNTIYF. The CDR3, as DNA: TGTGCCAGCAGCACCAGGGGACAGTCTGGAAACACCATATATTTT. Full variable domain (rest looked up from reference TRBV7-9 and TRBJ1-3): DTGVSQNPRHKITKRGQNVTFRCDPISEHNRLYWYRQTLGQGPEFLTYFQNEAQLEKSRLLSDRFSAERPKGSFSTLEIQRTEQGDSAMYLCASSTRGQSGNTIYFGEGSWLTVV.

V is TRBV7-2 and J is TRBJ2-3; TRBD2 matches 7 bases. CDR3 length: 18 residues. The germline CDR1 and CDR2 sequences are SGHTA and FQGNSA. The V and J ends lost 4 bases and 0 bases, in that order; junction bases with no gene match: 13. CDR3 sequence reads: CASSSRTGTIRSTDTQYF. CDR3 nucleotide sequence: TGTGCCAGCAGCTCTAGAACCGGGACTATCAGGAGCACAGATACGCAGTATTTT.

There are a few counts of this clone. The V and J genes are TRBV7-3 and TRBJ2-2, with 7 bases fitting TRBD1. V dropped 4 bases and J dropped 0; count of bases not matched to a gene: 2. CDR3 length: 15 amino acids. Germline values: CDR1 SGHTA, CDR2 FQGTGA. Here the CDR3 reads CASSSQGANTGELFF. CDR3 coding DNA: TGTGCCAGCAGCTCTCAGGGGGCGAACACCGGGGAGCTGTTTTTT. Using reference TRBV7-3 and TRBJ2-2 for the parts outside the CDR3, the full variable domain is GAGVSQTPSNKVTEKGKYVELRCDPISGHTALYWYRQSLGQGPEFLIYFQGTGAADDSGLPNDRFFAVRPEGSVSTLKIQRTERGDSAVYLCASSSQGANTGELFFGEGSRLTVL.

The chain employs TRBV5-1 and TRBJ1-2; 10 bases match TRBD1. The germline gives CDR1 SGHRS, CDR2 YFSETQ. V shed 1 base, J shed 6 bases, and the junction held 3 bases outside the gene matches. The CDR3 length is 14 residues. The CDR3 bases are TGCGCCAGCAGCTTGTGGACAGGGGGTAATGGCTACACCTTC. This encodes CASSLWTGGNGYTF.

The rearrangement uses TRBV4-1 and TRBJ2-1; TRBD1 matches 8 bases. The CDR3 is 13 amino acids. V gave up 4 bases and J gave up 6 bases; unmatched junction bases: 2. Germline V gene sequence: CDR1 MGHRA, CDR2 YSYEKL. CDR3 protein: CASSRTGGNEQFF. Here the CDR3 DNA reads TGCGCCAGCAGCCGAACAGGGGGCAATGAGCAGTTCTTC.

The chain couples TRBV10-2 to TRBJ2-7; perhaps TRBD1 as D (6 bases). The germline CDR1 and CDR2 sequences are WSHSY and SAAADI. The CDR3 contains 11 residues. V was cut by 7 bases and J by 4 bases, with 8 bases left in between. CDR3 in DNA: TGCGCCAGCATTACAGGGTACGAGCAGTACTTC. Translation gives CASITGYEQYF.

The chain carries TRBV4-3 and TRBJ1-2; D unclear. This CDR3 spans 14 amino acids. Trimming took off 3 bases at V and 8 bases at J, with 16 bases between the two ends. Germline V lookup: CDR1 LGHNA, CDR2 YSLEER. The CDR3 DNA reads TGCGCCAGCAGCCACAGTGCCGCAGGCGGGGGCTACACCTTC. Residues: CASSHSAAGGGYTF.

This chain joins TRBV10-3 and TRBJ1-4; D is unclear. CDR3 length equals 12 residues. V dropped 0 bases and J dropped 8 bases, with 4 bases sitting between them. The V gene's germline CDR1 is ENHRY and CDR2 SYGVKD. Written as DNA, the CDR3 is TGTGCCATCAGTGAGTCCGGGGAAAAACTGTTTTTT. It encodes CAISESGEKLFF.

This chain uses TRBV10-2 with TRBJ1-1, with D hard to call. Trimming left V 3 bases short and J 4 bases short, with 9 bases between. This CDR3 is 13 amino acids long. CDR1 and CDR2 (germline): WSHSY, SAAADI. CDR3 sequence: CASSDRTLTEAFF. The CDR3 DNA reads TGCGCCAGCAGTGATAGGACTCTCACTGAAGCTTTCTTT.

The chain employs TRBV12-3 or TRBV12-4 and TRBJ1-4, with 7 positions matching TRBD1. The CDR3 sequence is 12 residues long. The ends lost 10 bases at V and 7 bases at J; junction bases unmatched: 6. CDR3 DNA: TGTGCCATCAGACAGGGTGGTGAAAAACTGTTTTTT. Translated, it gives CAIRQGGEKLFF.

The rearrangement uses TRBV11-2 and TRBJ1-2; TRBD1 might be the D (5 bases). V shed 5 bases and J shed 2 bases, with 12 bases lying between them. The V gene's germline CDR1 is SGHAT and CDR2 FQNNGV. The CDR3 length is 14 residues. DNA for the CDR3: TGTGCCAGCAGCGCGACAGTGGGGAACTATGGCTACACCTTC. Protein sequence: CASSATVGNYGYTF.

The rearrangement links TRBV7-2 to TRBJ2-2, with 7 nucleotides matching TRBD1. The CDR3 spans 14 residues. Germline assignment: CDR1 SGHTA and CDR2 FQGNSA. J was trimmed by 3 bases and V by 7 bases; bases with no gene match: 5. CDR3 amino acids: CASMYTGDTGELFF. The CDR3, as DNA: TGTGCCAGCATGTATACAGGGGACACCGGGGAGCTGTTTTTT.

The J gene is TRBJ2-7, the V gene TRBV19; 9 bases align to TRBD1. Looked up from germline, CDR1 is LNHDA and CDR2 is SQIVND (reference sequence). After removal of 3 bases from V and 6 bases from J, the junction contained 6 bases not matched to a gene. This CDR3 has 14 residues. CDR3 loop: CASSIRDRVGEQYF. CDR3 DNA: TGTGCCAGTAGTATCAGGGACAGGGTAGGCGAGCAGTACTTC.

The V and J genes are TRBV30 and TRBJ1-2; D possibly corresponds to TRBD1 (5 bases). Trimming cost V 2 bases and J 8 bases, with 21 bases left between them. The CDR3 spans 15 residues. CDR1 is GTSNPN, CDR2 SVGIG, per germline (reference sequence). As DNA, the CDR3 is TGTGCCTGGAGTTCACGAATAGGGGCGGGACGAGGCTACACCTTC. Protein sequence: CAWSSRIGAGRGYTF.

The DNA of the CDR3 is TGTGCCACCAGTGATTCGGCCGTAGGGGTCACAGATACGCAGTATTTT. It yields the protein CATSDSAVGVTDTQYF. The chain is built from TRBV24-1 and TRBJ2-3; tentative D call: TRBD1 (5 bases). The CDR3 spans 16 residues. V dropped 2 bases and J dropped 2 bases, with 13 bases sitting between them. Per the germline V gene, CDR1 is KGHDR and CDR2 is SFDVKD.

The chain links TRBV19 to TRBJ1-5, with D maybe TRBD1 (6 bases). V shed 1 base and J shed 7 bases, with 11 bases lying between them. The CDR3 runs to 14 residues. Germline lookup yields CDR1 LNHDA and CDR2 SQIVND (reference sequence). CDR3 loop: CASSIVRGGQPQHF. CDR3 nucleotides: TGTGCCAGTAGTATAGTAAGGGGGGGACAGCCCCAGCATTTT.

This clone was counted a single time. The V and J genes are TRBV3-1 (or the pseudogene TRBV3-2) and TRBJ2-7; 7 bases map to TRBD2. The CDR3 runs 13 residues. After removal of 10 bases from V and 1 base from J, the junction contained 7 bases not matched to a gene. Germline values: CDR1 LGHDT, CDR2 YNNKEL (reference sequence). CDR3: CATGLGDSYEQYF. The CDR3, as DNA: TGTGCCACCGGACTAGGGGATTCCTACGAGCAGTACTTC.

This clone appeared a single time. The genes are TRBV5-6 and TRBJ1-1; D gene uncertain. The germline V gene has CDR1 SGHDT and CDR2 YYEEEE. The V end was cut by 2 bases, the J end by 4 bases, with 9 bases between. This CDR3 is 13 amino acids long. CDR3 coding DNA: TGTGCCAGCAGCTTAAGGGCGGGCACTGAAGCTTTCTTT. This translates into CASSLRAGTEAFF.

This clone is a singleton in its sample. The chain links TRBV6-5 to TRBJ1-2; TRBD1 is a possible D gene (6 bases). This CDR3 contains 14 residues. Germline-derived CDR1 and CDR2 are MNHEY and SVGAGI. The germline V and J ends were trimmed by 4 bases and 3 bases, with 12 bases remaining between them. The CDR3 nucleotides are TGTGCCAGCAGTTCACAGGGTTTCGACTATGGCTACACCTTC. It is translated as CASSSQGFDYGYTF.

The chain's CDR3 is CASSRGVGAYNEQFF. The CDR3 nucleotides are TGTGCCAGCAGCCGGGGAGTAGGTGCCTACAATGAGCAGTTCTTC. The genes are TRBV3-1 (or the pseudogene TRBV3-2) and TRBJ2-1; D is perhaps TRBD2 (5 bases). The germline CDR1 and CDR2 sequences are LGHDT and YNNKEL (reference sequence). V was trimmed by 4 bases and J by 2 bases, leaving 12 bases between them. This CDR3 is 15 amino acids long.

V and J are TRBV2 and TRBJ2-3, with TRBD2 identical over 12 bases. From germline, CDR1 is SNHLY and CDR2 FYNNEI. Trimming removed 6 bases from V and 3 bases from J; junction bases left unmatched: 10. This CDR3 contains 17 residues. In DNA, the CDR3 is TGTGCCAGCAGCGGACCTAGCGGGGGGGCATTGACAGATACGCAGTATTTT. Encoded protein: CASSGPSGGALTDTQYF.